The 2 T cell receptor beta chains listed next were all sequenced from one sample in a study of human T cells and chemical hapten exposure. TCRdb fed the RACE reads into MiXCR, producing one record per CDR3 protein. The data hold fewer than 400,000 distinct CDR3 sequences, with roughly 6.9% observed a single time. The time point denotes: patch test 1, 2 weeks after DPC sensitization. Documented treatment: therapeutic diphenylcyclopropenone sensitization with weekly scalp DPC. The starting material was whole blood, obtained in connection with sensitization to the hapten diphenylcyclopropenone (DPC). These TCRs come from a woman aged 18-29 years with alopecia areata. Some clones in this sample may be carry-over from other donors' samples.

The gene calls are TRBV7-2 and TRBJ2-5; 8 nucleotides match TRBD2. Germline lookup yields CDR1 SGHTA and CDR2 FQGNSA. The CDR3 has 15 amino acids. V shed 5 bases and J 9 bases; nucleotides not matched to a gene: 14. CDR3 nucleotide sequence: TGTGCCAGCAGCCCGGGACTAGGAGGGGTAATGGCCCAGTACTTC. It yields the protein CASSPGLGGVMAQYF.

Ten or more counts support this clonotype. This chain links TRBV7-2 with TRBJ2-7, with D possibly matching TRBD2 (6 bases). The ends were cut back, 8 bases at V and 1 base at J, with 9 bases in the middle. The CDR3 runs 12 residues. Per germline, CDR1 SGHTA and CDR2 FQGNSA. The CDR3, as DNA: TGTGCCAGCTCGGGAGCTTCCTACGAGCAGTACTTC. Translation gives CASSGASYEQYF.